This T cell receptor beta chain was sequenced for a study of CD8+ T cells in alopecia areata. Findings and limits, study-wide: Lesional scalp exceeded normal scalp in clonality, especially in alopecia totalis/universalis.

The CDR3 has 13 amino acids. CDR1 is FNHDT and CDR2 is SITEND in the germline V gene (reference sequence). This clone was counted only a few times. Its antigen is as yet unknown. These gene names are mouse names. The read ends 4 residues before the CDR3 terminus; that terminus is restored from the germline J gene. Extraction of RNA preceded its reverse transcription into cDNA, which served as the sequencing template. TCRdb's table, derived via immunoSEQ multiplex PCR, lists solely in-frame clones and lacks some. The table lists more than 90,000 clones, no singletons, with about 20% in the top ten. Sequenced: lesional skin. This clonotype originated in a C3H/HeJ mouse with alopecia areata. For the strain, the MHC haplotype given is H2-k. The chain uses TRBV19 and TRBJ2-5, with a tentative D call TRBD1 (6 bases). CDR3 residues: CASSIPGEDTQYF. The part of the CDR3 DNA that was read is TGTGCCAGCAGTATTCCAGGGGAGGAC.